The T cell receptor beta chain described here comes from a study of CD8 T cells in Susac syndrome. Germline V gene lookup returns CDR1 MNHEY and CDR2 SVGAGI. This CDR3 contains 14 residues. V was pared by 8 bases and J by 5 bases, with 16 bases between. Random hexamers were used to reverse transcribe roughly 0.45 to 1 ug of RNA. Amplification of TCR beta CDR3 was carried out by immunoSEQ multiplex PCR, which covered 54 Vbeta and 13 Jbeta segments. In TCRdb, the immunoSEQ multiplex PCR reads were re-called with MiXCR into one record per CDR3 protein. The table has some 200,000 distinct CDR3 sequences, about 94% seen once. Negative isolation yielded the CD8+ and CD4+ T cells, while FACS enriched the TEMRA cells.

Input material: CD8+ T cells from PBMCs. The genes are TRBV6-5 and TRBJ1-5; D remains ambiguous. The receptor's source is a human donor with multiple sclerosis. The CDR3: CASRGVETHQPQHF. As DNA, the CDR3 is TGTGCCAGCCGCGGGGTAGAAACCCATCAGCCCCAGCATTTT.